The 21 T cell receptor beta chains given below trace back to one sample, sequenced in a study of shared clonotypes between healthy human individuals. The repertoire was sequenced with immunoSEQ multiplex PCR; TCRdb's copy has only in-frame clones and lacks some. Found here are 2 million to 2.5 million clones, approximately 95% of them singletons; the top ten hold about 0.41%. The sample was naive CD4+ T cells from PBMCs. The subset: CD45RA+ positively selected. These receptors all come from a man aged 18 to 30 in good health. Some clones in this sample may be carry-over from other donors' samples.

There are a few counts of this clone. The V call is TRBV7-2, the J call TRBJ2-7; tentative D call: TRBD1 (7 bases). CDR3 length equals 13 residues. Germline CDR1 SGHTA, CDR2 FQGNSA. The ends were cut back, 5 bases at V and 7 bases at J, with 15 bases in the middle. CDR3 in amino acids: CASSPRGAREQYF. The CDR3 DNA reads TGTGCCAGCAGCCCCAGGGGGGCGCGAGAGCAGTACTTC.

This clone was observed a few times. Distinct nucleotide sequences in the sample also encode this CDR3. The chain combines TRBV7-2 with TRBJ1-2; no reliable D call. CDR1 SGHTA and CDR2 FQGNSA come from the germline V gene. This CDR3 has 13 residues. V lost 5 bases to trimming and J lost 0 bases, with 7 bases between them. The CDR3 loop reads CASSPGPNYGYTF. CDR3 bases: TGTGCCAGCAGCCCGGGTCCTAACTATGGCTACACCTTC.

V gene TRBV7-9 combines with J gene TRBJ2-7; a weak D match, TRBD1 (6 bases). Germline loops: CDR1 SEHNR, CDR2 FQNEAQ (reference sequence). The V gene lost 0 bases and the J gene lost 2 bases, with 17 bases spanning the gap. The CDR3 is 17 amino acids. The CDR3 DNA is TGTGCCAGCAGCTTAGCGCAGGACAGCTTATCCCCCTACGAGCAGTACTTC. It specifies CASSLAQDSLSPYEQYF.

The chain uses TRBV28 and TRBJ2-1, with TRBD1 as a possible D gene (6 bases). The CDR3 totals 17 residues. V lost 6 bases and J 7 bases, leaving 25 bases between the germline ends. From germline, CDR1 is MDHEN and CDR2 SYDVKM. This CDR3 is CASSIYRTVEGGNEQFF. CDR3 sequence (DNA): TGTGCCAGCAGCATATACCGGACAGTAGAGGGTGGGAATGAGCAGTTCTTC. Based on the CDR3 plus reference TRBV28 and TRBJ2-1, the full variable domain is DVKVTQSSRYLVKRTGEKVFLECVQDMDHENMFWYRQDPGLGLRLIYFSYDVKMKEKGDIPEGYSVSREKKERFSLILESASTNQTSMYLCASSIYRTVEGGNEQFFGPGTRLTVL.

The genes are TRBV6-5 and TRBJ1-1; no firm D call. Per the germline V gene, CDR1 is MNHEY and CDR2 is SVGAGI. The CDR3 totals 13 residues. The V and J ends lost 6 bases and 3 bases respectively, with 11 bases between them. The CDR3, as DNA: TGTGCCAGCAGCCGTAACACGGACACTGAAGCTTTCTTT. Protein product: CASSRNTDTEAFF.

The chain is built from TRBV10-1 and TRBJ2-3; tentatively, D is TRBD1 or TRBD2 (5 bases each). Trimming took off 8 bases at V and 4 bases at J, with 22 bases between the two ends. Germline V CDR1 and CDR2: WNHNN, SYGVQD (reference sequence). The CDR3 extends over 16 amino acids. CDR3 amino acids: CASPPGTQPRSDTQYF. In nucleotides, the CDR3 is TGCGCCAGCCCCCCGGGGACCCAACCGCGGTCAGATACGCAGTATTTT.

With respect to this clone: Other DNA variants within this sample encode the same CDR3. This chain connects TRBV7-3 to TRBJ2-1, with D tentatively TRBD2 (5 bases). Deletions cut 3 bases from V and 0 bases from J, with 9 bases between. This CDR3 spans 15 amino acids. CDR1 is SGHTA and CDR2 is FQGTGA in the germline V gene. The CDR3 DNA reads TGTGCCAGCAGCTTGAGCGGTAGCTCCTACAATGAGCAGTTCTTC. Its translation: CASSLSGSSYNEQFF.

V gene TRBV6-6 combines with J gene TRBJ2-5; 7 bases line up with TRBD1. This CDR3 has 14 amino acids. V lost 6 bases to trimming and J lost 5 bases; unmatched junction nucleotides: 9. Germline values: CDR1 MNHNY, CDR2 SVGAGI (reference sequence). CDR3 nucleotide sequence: TGTGCCAGCAGGGATGGTAACAGGGGTGAGACCCAGTACTTC. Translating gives CASRDGNRGETQYF.

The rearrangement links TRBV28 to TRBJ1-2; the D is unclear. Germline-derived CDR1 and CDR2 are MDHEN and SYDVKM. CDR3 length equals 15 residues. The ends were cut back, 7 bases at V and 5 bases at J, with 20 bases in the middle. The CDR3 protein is CASNSPRRTRYGYTF. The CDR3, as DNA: TGTGCCAGCAACTCACCCCGACGTACCAGATATGGCTACACCTTC.

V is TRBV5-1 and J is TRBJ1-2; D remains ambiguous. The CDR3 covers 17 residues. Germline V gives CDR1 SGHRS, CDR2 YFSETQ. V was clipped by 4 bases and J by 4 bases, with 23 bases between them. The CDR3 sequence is CASSPLGQEKGFYGYTF. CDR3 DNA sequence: TGCGCCAGCAGCCCTTTGGGCCAGGAAAAGGGATTCTATGGCTACACCTTC.

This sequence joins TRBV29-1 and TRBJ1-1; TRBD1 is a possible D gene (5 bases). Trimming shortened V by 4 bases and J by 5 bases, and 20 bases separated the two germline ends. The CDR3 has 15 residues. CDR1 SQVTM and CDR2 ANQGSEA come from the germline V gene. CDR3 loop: CSVVPPIRGRTEAFF. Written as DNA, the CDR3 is TGCAGCGTTGTACCTCCCATTAGGGGAAGGACTGAAGCTTTCTTT.

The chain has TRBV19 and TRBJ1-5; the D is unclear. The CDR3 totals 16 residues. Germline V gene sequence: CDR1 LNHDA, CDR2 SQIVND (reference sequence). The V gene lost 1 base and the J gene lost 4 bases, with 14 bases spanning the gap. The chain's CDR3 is CASSIGEWAANQPQHF. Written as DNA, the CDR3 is TGTGCCAGTAGTATAGGGGAATGGGCAGCTAATCAGCCCCAGCATTTT.

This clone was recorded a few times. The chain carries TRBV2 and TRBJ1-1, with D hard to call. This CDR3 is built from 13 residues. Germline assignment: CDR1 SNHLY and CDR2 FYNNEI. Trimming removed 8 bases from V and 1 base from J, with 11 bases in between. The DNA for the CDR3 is TGTGCCAGCTCGAAGCAGCCGAACACTGAAGCTTTCTTT. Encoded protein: CASSKQPNTEAFF.

The CDR3 coding sequence is TGTGCCAGCAGTTCCCTCGGACTTGAGAAAAACATTCAGTACTTC. Translated, it gives CASSSLGLEKNIQYF. The chain employs TRBV6-6 and TRBJ2-4; D may be TRBD2 (5 bases). There are 15 residues in the CDR3. V dropped 4 bases and J dropped 4 bases, with 14 bases sitting between them. Germline CDR1 reads MNHNY; CDR2 reads SVGAGI (reference sequence).

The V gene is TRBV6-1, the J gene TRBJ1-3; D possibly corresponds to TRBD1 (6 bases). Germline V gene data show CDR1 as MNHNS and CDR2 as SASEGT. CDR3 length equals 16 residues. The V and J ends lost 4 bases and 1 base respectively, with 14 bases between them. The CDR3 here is CASSARPGQSGNTIYF. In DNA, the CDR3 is TGTGCCAGCAGTGCCCGTCCCGGACAGTCTGGAAACACCATATATTTT.

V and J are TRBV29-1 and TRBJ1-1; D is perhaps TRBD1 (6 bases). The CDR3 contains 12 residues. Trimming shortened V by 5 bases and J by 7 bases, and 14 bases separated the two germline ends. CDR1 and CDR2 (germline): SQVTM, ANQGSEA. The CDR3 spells CSVPLRGDEAFF. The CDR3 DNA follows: TGCAGCGTTCCTCTCAGGGGTGATGAAGCTTTCTTT.

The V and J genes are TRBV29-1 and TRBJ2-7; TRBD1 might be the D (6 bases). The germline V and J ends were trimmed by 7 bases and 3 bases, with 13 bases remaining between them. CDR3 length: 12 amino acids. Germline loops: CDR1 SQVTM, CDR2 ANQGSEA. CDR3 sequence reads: CSGRDIFYEQYF. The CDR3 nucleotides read TGCAGCGGCCGGGACATCTTCTACGAGCAGTACTTC.

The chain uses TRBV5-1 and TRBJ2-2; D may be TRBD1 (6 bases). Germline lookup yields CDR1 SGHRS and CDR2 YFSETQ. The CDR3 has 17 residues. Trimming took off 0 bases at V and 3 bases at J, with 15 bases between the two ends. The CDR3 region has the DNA TGCGCCAGCAGCTTGGATACAGGGACCCGGGACACCGGGGAGCTGTTTTTT. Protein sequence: CASSLDTGTRDTGELFF.

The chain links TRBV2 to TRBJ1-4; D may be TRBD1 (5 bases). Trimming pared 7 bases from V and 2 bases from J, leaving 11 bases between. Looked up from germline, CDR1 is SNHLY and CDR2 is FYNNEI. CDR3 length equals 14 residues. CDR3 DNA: TGTGCCAGCAAACGCAGGGTTACTAATGAAAAACTGTTTTTT. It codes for CASKRRVTNEKLFF.

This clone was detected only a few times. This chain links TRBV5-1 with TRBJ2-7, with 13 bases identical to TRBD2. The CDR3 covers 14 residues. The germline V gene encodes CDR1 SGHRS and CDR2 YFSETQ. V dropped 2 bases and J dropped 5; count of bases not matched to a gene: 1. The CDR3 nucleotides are TGCGCCAGCAGCTTAGGGACTAGCGGGAACGAGCAGTACTTC. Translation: CASSLGTSGNEQYF.

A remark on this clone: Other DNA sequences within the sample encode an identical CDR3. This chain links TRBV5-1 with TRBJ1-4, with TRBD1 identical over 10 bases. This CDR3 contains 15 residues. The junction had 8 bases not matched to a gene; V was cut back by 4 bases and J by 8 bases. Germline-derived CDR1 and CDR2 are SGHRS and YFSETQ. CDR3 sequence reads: CASSRSGTGEEKLFF. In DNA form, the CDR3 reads TGCGCCAGCAGCCGGTCCGGGACAGGGGAAGAAAAACTGTTTTTT. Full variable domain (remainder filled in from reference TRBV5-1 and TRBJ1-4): KAGVTQTPRYLIKTRGQQVTLSCSPISGHRSVSWYQQTPGQGLQFLFEYFSETQRNKGNFPGRFSGRQFSNSRSEMNVSTLELGDSALYLCASSRSGTGEEKLFFGSGTQLSVL.